The rows below give T cell receptor beta chains drawn from one sample of a study of T cells in Graves' hyperthyroidism and ophthalmopathy. Via MiXCR, TCRdb re-called the multiplex PCR reads, giving one row per CDR3 protein. The sample includes fewer than 750,000 distinct CDR3 sequences, around 46% of them seen just once. Sequencing was carried out using peripheral blood or thyroid tissue (not recorded which). The receptors shown here come from a woman younger than 35 with Graves' hyperthyroidism. Each CDR3 is given with its conserved first and last residue. Each record gives: CDR3 protein, CDR3 DNA, V gene, clone size, J gene, CDR3 length, D gene. D genes are given only for firm matches. Only part of the rows carry a size: once, few, many, or a class if the clone is expanded.

CSVRGGGQGQNTEAFF TGCAGCGTGAGGGGGGGCGGACAAGGACAGAACACTGAAGCTTTCTTT TRBV29-1 many TRBJ1-1 16 .
CASAALSSYEQYF TGTGCCAGCGCCGCGCTGAGCTCCTACGAGCAGTACTTC TRBV6-6 many TRBJ2-7 13 .
CASGRGLGTSGSTDTQYF TGTGCCAGCGGGCGCGGGCTCGGGACTAGCGGGAGCACAGATACGCAGTATTTT TRBV2 . TRBJ2-3 18 TRBD2
CSVEGPTSSYNEQFF TGCAGCGTTGAAGGGCCGACGAGCTCCTACAATGAGCAGTTCTTC TRBV29-1 few TRBJ2-1 15 .
CASRDASTDTQYF TGTGCCAGCCGGGACGCCAGCACAGATACGCAGTATTTT TRBV7-2 . TRBJ2-3 13 .
CASSFTDTQYFGYTF . TRBV7-9 . TRBJ1-2 15 .
CASSYRDNGHGYTF TGTGCCAGCAGTTACCGGGACAACGGTCATGGCTACACCTTC TRBV27 many TRBJ1-2 14 .
CASSFVAGDNEPQHF TGTGCCAGCAGCTTCGTGGCAGGGGACAATGAGCCCCAGCATTTT TRBV7-6 . TRBJ1-5 15 .
CASSTQEYSNQPQHF TGTGCCAGCAGTACACAGGAGTATAGCAATCAGCCCCAGCATTTT TRBV7-2 . TRBJ1-5 15 .
CASSPGDRSSYNSPLHF TGTGCCAGCAGCCCTGGGGACCGGAGCTCCTATAATTCACCCCTCCACTTT TRBV7-2 many TRBJ1-6 17 .
CASGLEGLGELFF TGTGCTAGTGGTTTGGAAGGCCTCGGGGAGCTGTTTTTT TRBV12-5 . TRBJ2-2 13 .